This T cell receptor beta chain appears in the sequencing data of a study of cytomegalovirus exposure and HLA in healthy donors. Concerning this clone: What it recognizes is unknown.

CDR1 SNHLY and CDR2 FYNNEI come from the germline V gene. The CDR3 spans 11 residues. Trimming left V 5 bases short and J 5 bases short, with 5 bases between. Use of 60 Vbeta and 13 Jbeta primers characterized the PCR. This table comes from immunoSEQ multiplex PCR, and its TCRdb copy is limited to in-frame clones, with some not included. The sample consists of more than 90,000 clones, around 80% of them appearing once. Broader study findings: Within an earlier analysis, most TCR beta V segments proved productive either about 87% or about 30% of the time. Later on, analysis showed that most CMV-associated TCR beta chains appeared to be HLA-restricted.

The source material was PBMCs. The sequence was collected from a man aged 30 to 45 in good health and CMV-seropositive. This chain uses TRBV2 with TRBJ2-3; D is uncertain. The CDR3 spells CASSLKDTQYF. DNA of the CDR3: TGTGCCAGCAGTTTAAAAGATACGCAGTATTTT.